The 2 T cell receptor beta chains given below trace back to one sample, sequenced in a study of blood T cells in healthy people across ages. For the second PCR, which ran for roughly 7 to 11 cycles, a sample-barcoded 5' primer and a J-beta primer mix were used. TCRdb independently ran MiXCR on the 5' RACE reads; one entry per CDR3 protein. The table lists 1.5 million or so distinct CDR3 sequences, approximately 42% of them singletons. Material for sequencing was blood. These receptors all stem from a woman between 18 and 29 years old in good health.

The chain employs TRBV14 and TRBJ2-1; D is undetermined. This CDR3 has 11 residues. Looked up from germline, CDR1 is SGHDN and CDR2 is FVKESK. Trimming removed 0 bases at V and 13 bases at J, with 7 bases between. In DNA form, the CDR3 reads TGTGCCAGCAGCCAAGATCGGTTCCAGTTCTTC. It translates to CASSQDRFQFF.

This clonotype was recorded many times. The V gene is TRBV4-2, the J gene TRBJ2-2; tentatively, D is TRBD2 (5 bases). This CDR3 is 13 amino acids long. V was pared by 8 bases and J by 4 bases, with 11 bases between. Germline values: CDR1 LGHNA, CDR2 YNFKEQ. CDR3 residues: CASGGGSTGELFF. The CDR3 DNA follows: TGTGCCAGCGGAGGCGGGTCCACCGGGGAGCTGTTTTTT.